This record concerns one TCR beta chain sequence. Its antigen is not identified. The data were taken from a study of beta chain features in type 1 diabetes. Study-level results: The study found that naive, central memory and Treg TCRB repertoires appeared more similar in patients than in healthy donors. Shortening of TCRB CDR3s, moderate but significant, appeared in all four CD4+ subsets of Type 1 diabetes patients.

This CDR3 has 14 amino acids. The V end lost 5 bases, the J end lost 1 base, and 9 bases lay between the germline ends. CDR1 MNHEY and CDR2 SMNVEV come from the germline V gene (reference sequence). Reverse transcription of all isolated RNA meant that expressed TCRB transcripts were sequenced. Method: immunoSEQ multiplex PCR; TCRdb's copy keeps in-frame clones and lacks some. Of around 99,000 clones listed, 40% are singletons. The chain couples TRBV27 to TRBJ2-4, with a weak D call TRBD1 (5 bases). The clonotype originates from a woman between 18 and 29 years old in good health. Sequenced sample: stem cell memory CD4+ T cells from blood. Here the CDR3 reads CASSLDSAKNIQYF. CDR3 DNA sequence: TGTGCCAGCAGTCTAGACAGTGCCAAAAACATTCAGTACTTC.